A selection of T cell receptor beta chains follows, all from one sample in a study of blood T cell repertoires in COVID-19. TCRdb's copy holds only in-frame clones and misses some; the assay was immunoSEQ multiplex PCR. Here the sample spans over 95,000 clones, about 80% being singletons. Sequenced material: peripheral blood. Source of these receptors: a woman aged 40 to 55 with acute or convalescent COVID-19. The CDR3 runs from the conserved cysteine through the conserved F or W.

>TRBV5-1|TRBJ2-7
CASSLSSGTLAYEQYF
>TRBV5-1|TRBJ1-4
CASSEDSWGDNEKLFF
>TRBV6-1|TRBJ1-6
CASSDRGQGSSPLHF
>TRBV5-6|TRBJ1-3
CASSSSWTASGNTIYF
>TRBV4-3|TRBJ2-1
CASSHRTSGNEQFF
>TRBV12-2|TRBJ1-6
CASRLAAIGRDRDYNSPLHF
>TRBV7-8|TRBJ1-2
CASSRDLGGGYTF
>TRBV13|TRBJ1-5
CASSLGQGRNQPQHF
>TRBV3-1/TRBV3-2|TRBJ1-3
CASSQDSSGNTIYF
>TRBV14|TRBJ2-7
CASSQDRAGEQYF
>TRBV19|TRBJ1-2
CASSTADRESYGYTF
>TRBV30|TRBJ1-3
CAWSTGSSGNTIYF
>TRBV5-1|TRBJ2-2
CASSFEGGGTGELFF
>TRBV28|TRBJ1-2
CASVTGGARGYTF
>TRBV9|TRBJ1-1
CASSQGGVGTEAFF
>TRBV7-9|TRBJ2-5
CASSWASGQETQYF
>TRBV19|TRBJ2-7
CASSIARTGYEQYF
>TRBV30|TRBJ2-7
CAWKKAGGVYEQYF
>TRBV27|TRBJ1-6
CASSLRRGNSPLHF
>TRBV18|TRBJ2-5
CASSPGLQETQYF
>TRBV2|TRBJ1-2
CASKEGGNYGYTF
>TRBV5-1|TRBJ2-7
CASSLATGLGRYEQYF
>TRBV7-9|TRBJ2-3
CASSSTSGGALDTQYF
>TRBV5-1|TRBJ1-2
CASSWDRDGYTF
>TRBV5-4|TRBJ1-6
CASSFQGINSPLHF
>TRBV7-2|TRBJ1-1
CASSFSTRQEAFF
>TRBV19|TRBJ1-1
CASRNFAGTGNTEAFF
>TRBV30|TRBJ2-2
CARLSPGRGRTGELFF
>TRBV14|TRBJ2-5
CASSHQDTTEQETQYF
>TRBV2|TRBJ2-3
CASSERQGARTDTQYF
>TRBV5-8|TRBJ1-2
CASANQGYYGYTF
>TRBV11-1|TRBJ1-2
CASSFQGGAGYTF
>TRBV19|TRBJ1-2
CASSQKGHANYGYTF
>TRBV24-1|TRBJ2-1
CATSDPNDYPEQFF
>TRBV19|TRBJ1-2
CARQIVCYGYTF
>TRBV2|TRBJ1-1
CASRGRPNTEAFF
>TRBV6-1|TRBJ1-5
CASSEKGGGSVGGKAQHF
>TRBV5-4|TRBJ2-3
CASSLETSSIRQYF
>TRBV19|TRBJ2-1
CASKIASGGPNEQFF
>TRBV6-5|TRBJ1-6
CASRPPGTGHSPLHF
>TRBV29-1|TRBJ2-7
CSVTGVSYEQYF
>TRBV3-1/TRBV3-2|TRBJ2-1
CASRTVRGEQFF
>TRBV5-1|TRBJ1-1
CASSPNLNTEAFF
>TRBV18|TRBJ1-6
CASSRSTEGPLHF
>TRBV11-2|TRBJ2-7
CASSFSRFYEQYF
>TRBV4-1|TRBJ2-7
CASSQDSPGQGGVRGTYEQYF
>TRBV7-9|TRBJ2-2
CASSMGAWEDTGELFF
>TRBV6-2/TRBV6-3|TRBJ2-5
CASSPGTSGGALQETQYF
>TRBV10-3|TRBJ1-2
CAISAGENYGYTF
>TRBV5-1|TRBJ1-6
CASSLAGQYNSPLHF
>TRBV19|TRBJ1-5
CASSISGRASQPQHF
>TRBV18|TRBJ1-2
CASSPGTGRLVDYGYTF
>TRBV6-5|TRBJ1-4
CASSFDRGREKLFF
>TRBV5-4|TRBJ2-7
CASSPAPYNSGGAYEQYF
>TRBV5-1|TRBJ1-6
CASSLDPGQGVFSPLHF
>TRBV11-2|TRBJ1-4
CASSLRQGSTNEKLFF